This TCR beta chain came from a study of Graves' ophthalmopathy and Graves' hyperthyroidism. Study conclusions and caveats: Blood was where most expanded thyroid clonotypes above 0.001 frequency also turned up. Researchers report that a 13-signature model separated ophthalmopathy from stable hyperthyroidism, posting 87.88% sensitivity and about 80% specificity.

Using RNA transcripts, the TCR beta CDR3 regions were amplified. In the first round, RT-PCR was carried out with HTBI primers, and a multiplex PCR formed the second round. TCRdb passed the multiplex PCR reads through MiXCR, listing each CDR3 protein once. The sample consists of approximately 500,000 distinct CDR3 sequences, over 13% of them appearing once. Ophthalmopathy cases showed moderate-to-severe activity, scoring CAS ≥3 and NOSPECS ≥4, with duration under 3 months. PBMCs were isolated by Ficoll-Paque density gradient centrifugation, using roughly 10 ml of fresh peripheral blood as the starting material. This clonotype occurred many times. Its target is unknown. The clonotype comes from a woman in her thirties with Graves' ophthalmopathy. The sequenced sample was blood.

CDR3 nucleotides: TGTGCCAGCAGTGAAGCCCTCACAGGGATGTTCGCTGAAGCTTTCTTT. It is translated as CASSEALTGMFAEAFF. The gene calls are TRBV6-1 and TRBJ1-1; TRBD1 might be the D (6 bases). Per the germline V gene, CDR1 is MNHNS and CDR2 is SASEGT. Trimming left V 0 bases short and J 6 bases short, with 17 bases between. This CDR3 has 16 amino acids.